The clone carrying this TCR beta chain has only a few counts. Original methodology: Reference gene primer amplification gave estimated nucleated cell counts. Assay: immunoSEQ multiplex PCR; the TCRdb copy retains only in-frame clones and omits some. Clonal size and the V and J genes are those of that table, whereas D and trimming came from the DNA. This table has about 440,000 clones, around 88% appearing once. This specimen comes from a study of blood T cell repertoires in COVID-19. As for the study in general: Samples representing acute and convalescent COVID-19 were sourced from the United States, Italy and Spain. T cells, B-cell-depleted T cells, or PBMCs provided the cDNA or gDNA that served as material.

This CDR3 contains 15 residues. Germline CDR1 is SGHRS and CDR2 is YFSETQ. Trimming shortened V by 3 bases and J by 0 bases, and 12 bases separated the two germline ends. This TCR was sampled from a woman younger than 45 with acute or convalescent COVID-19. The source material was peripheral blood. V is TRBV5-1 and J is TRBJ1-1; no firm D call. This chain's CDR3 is CASSSLPGMNTEAFF. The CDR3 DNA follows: TGCGCCAGCAGCTCACTCCCAGGCATGAACACTGAAGCTTTCTTT.